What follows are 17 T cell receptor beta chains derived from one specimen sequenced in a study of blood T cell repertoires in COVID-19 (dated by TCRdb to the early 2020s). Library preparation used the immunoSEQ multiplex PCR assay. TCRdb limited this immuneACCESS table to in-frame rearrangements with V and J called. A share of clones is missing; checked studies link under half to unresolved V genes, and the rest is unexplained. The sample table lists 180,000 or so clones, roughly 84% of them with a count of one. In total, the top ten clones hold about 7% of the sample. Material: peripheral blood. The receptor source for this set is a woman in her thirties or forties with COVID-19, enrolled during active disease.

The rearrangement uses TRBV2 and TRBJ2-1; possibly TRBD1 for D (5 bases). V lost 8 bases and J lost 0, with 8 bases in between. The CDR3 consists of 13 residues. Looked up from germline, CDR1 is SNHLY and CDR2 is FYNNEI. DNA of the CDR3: TGTGCCAGCGGGGCCAGCTCCTACAATGAGCAGTTCTTC. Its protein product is CASGASSYNEQFF.

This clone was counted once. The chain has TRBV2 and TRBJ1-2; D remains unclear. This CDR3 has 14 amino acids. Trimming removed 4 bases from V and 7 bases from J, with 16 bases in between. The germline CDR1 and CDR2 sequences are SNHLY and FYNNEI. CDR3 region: CASSVRREVVGYTF. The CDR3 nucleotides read TGTGCCAGCAGTGTAAGGAGAGAAGTTGTTGGCTACACCTTC.

As DNA, the CDR3 is TGCGCCAGCAGCCGCGAATGGACAGGCACAGATACGCAGTATTTT. Translated: CASSREWTGTDTQYF. The J gene is TRBJ2-3, the V gene TRBV5-1, with a weak D call TRBD1 (6 bases). This CDR3 region has 15 residues. CDR1 and CDR2 from the germline V gene are SGHRS and YFSETQ. The ends were cut back, 4 bases at V and 1 base at J, with 13 bases in the middle.

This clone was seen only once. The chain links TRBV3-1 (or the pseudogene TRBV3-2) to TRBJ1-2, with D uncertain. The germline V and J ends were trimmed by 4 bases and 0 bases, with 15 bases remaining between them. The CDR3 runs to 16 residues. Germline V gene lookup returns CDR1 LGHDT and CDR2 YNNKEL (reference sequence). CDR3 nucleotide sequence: TGTGCCAGCAGCCGGAAACTAGGACCTGCTAACTATGGCTACACCTTC. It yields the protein CASSRKLGPANYGYTF.

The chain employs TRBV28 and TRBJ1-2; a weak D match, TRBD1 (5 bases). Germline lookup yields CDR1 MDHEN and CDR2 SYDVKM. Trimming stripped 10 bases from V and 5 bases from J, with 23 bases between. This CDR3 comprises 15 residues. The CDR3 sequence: CATDTPETDIYGYTF. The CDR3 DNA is TGTGCCACCGATACCCCTGAGACAGATATTTATGGCTACACCTTC.

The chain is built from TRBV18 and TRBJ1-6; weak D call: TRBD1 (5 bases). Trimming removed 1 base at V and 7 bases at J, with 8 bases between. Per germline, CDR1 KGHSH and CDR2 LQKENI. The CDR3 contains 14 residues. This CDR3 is CASSPLRQNSPLHF. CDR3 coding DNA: TGTGCCAGCTCACCACTTCGACAGAATTCACCCCTCCACTTT.

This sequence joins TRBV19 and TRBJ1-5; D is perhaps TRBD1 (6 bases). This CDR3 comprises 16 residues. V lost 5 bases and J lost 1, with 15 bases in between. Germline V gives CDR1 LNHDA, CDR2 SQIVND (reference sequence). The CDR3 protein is CASSLGGRRSNQPQHF. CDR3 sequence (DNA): TGTGCCAGTAGTTTGGGGGGGCGGAGGAGCAATCAGCCCCAGCATTTT.

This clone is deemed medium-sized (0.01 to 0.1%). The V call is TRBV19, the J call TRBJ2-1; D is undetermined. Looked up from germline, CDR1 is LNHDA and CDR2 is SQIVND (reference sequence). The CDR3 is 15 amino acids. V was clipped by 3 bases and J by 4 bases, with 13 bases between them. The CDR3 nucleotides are TGTGCCAGTAGTATTAGTAGGATCGGGTACAATGAGCAGTTCTTC. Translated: CASSISRIGYNEQFF.

DNA of the CDR3: TGTGCCAGCAGCCGCGTCGGCAGGGCAGCCTCCTACGAGCAGTACTTC. It is translated as CASSRVGRAASYEQYF. The chain employs TRBV3-1 (or the pseudogene TRBV3-2) and TRBJ2-7; perhaps TRBD1 as D (5 bases). Trimming cost V 4 bases and J 0 bases, with 16 bases left between them. Per the germline V gene, CDR1 is LGHDT and CDR2 is YNNKEL (reference sequence). The CDR3 is made up of 16 amino acids.

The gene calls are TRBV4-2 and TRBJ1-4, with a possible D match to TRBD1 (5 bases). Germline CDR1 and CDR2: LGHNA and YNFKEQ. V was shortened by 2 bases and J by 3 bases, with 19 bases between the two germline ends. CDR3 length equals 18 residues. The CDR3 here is CASSQSWIGGGPNEKLFF. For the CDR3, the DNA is TGTGCCAGCAGCCAAAGTTGGATTGGGGGAGGACCTAATGAAAAACTGTTTTTT.

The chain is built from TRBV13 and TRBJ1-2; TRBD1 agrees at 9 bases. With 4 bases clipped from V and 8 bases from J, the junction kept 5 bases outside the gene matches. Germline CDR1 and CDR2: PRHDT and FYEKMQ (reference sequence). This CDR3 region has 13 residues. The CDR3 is CASSWTGEGGYTF. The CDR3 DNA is TGTGCCAGCAGCTGGACAGGGGAAGGAGGCTACACCTTC.

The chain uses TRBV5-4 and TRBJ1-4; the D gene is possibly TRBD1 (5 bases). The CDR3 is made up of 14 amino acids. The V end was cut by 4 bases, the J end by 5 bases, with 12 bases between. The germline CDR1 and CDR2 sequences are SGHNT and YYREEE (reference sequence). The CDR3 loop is CASSPGRGNEKLFF. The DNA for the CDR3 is TGTGCCAGCAGCCCGGGACGGGGGAATGAAAAACTGTTTTTT.

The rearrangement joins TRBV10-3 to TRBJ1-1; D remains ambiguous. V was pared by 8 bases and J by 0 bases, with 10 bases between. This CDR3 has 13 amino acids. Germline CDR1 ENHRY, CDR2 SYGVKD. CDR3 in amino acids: CAIDPGMNTEAFF. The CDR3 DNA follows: TGTGCCATCGATCCCGGGATGAACACTGAAGCTTTCTTT.

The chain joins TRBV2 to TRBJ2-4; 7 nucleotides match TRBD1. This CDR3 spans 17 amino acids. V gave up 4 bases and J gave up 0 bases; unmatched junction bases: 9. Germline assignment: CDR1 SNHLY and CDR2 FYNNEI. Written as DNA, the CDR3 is TGTGCCAGCAGTGTCGGTCAGGGGGTCGGAGCCAAAAACATTCAGTACTTC. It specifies CASSVGQGVGAKNIQYF.

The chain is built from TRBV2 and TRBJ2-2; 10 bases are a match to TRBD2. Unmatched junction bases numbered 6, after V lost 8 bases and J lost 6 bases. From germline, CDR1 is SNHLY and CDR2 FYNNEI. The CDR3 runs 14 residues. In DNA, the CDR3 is TGTGCCAGCTGCCGGACTAGCGGCGCCGGGGAGCTGTTTTTT. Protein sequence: CASCRTSGAGELFF.

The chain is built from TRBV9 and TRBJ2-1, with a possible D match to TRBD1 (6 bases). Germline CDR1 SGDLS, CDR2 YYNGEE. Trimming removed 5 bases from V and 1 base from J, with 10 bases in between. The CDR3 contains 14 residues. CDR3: CASSQQGSYNEQFF. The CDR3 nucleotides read TGTGCCAGCAGTCAACAGGGTTCCTACAATGAGCAGTTCTTC.

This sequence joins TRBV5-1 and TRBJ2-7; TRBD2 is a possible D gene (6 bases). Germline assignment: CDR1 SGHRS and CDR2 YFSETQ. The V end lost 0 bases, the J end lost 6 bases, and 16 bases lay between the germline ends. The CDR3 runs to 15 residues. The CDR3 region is CASSLGDLKSTEQYF. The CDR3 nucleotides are TGCGCCAGCAGCTTGGGGGACTTAAAGAGCACCGAGCAGTACTTC.